The clone carrying this T cell receptor (beta chain) appeared a single time. This specimen belongs to a study of T cells in localized non-small cell lung cancer. The CDR3 spans 17 residues. V was clipped by 5 bases and J by 4 bases, with 23 bases between them. Germline V CDR1 and CDR2: SGHAT, FQNNGV. Sequencing was performed with immunoSEQ multiplex PCR; in TCRdb, only in-frame clones are kept and a portion is missing. The sample lists 25,000 to 30,000 clones; 82% were seen once. This receptor was identified in a woman aged 40 to 75 with stage I lung adenocarcinoma. The source was peripheral blood, collected before any cancer treatment. The genes are TRBV11-2 and TRBJ1-2; D may be TRBD1 (5 bases). The chain's CDR3 is CASSPIRGTPRTYGYTF. The DNA for the CDR3 is TGTGCCAGCAGCCCCATTCGGGGGACGCCCAGGACCTATGGCTACACCTTC.